This T cell receptor beta chain was observed in a study of T cell repertoires in cytomegalovirus infection. Study overall: Public TCR beta signatures marked donors with CMV infection and the matching HLA. General study points: CMV-specific HLA-C-restricted TCR beta clonotypes dominated the ex vivo response. Public TCR beta family frequency separated CMV-and-HLA carriers, including in an independent cohort.

A single record per CDR3 protein comes from TCRdb applying MiXCR to the reads. The sample records some 700,000 distinct CDR3 sequences, less than 40% being singletons. Remarks on this clonotype: Its antigen is not identified.

Looked up from germline, CDR1 is LNHNV and CDR2 is YYDKDF (reference sequence). The CDR3 is 14 residues long. V dropped 7 bases and J dropped 3 bases, with 15 bases sitting between them. The origin of this receptor is a human donor in good health (CMV status not recorded). Some clones in this sample may be carry-over from other donors' samples. This chain uses TRBV15 with TRBJ2-5, with D possibly being TRBD1 (6 bases). Sequences were obtained from PBMCs. The CDR3 protein is CATKNPQGKETQYF. The CDR3 DNA sequence: TGTGCCACCAAGAACCCACAGGGAAAAGAGACCCAGTACTTC.